A single sample is the source of the 9 T cell receptor beta chains below, sequenced in a study of blood T cells in healthy people across ages. Primers used in a second PCR of roughly 6 to 11 cycles were a sample-barcoded 5' primer and a J-beta primer mix. TCRdb called the 5' RACE reads again in MiXCR, with one record for every CDR3 protein. This sample has around 520,000 distinct CDR3 sequences, with roughly a quarter found just once. These data were also filed under a second study, of T cells of mothers and their children.

The sequencing input was blood. These receptors came from a boy aged 2 to 10 in good health.

This clonotype was detected a few times. The rearrangement links TRBV10-3 to TRBJ1-2; D is perhaps TRBD1 (6 bases). Deletions cut 0 bases from V and 6 bases from J, with 11 bases between. This CDR3 is built from 14 residues. CDR1 is ENHRY, CDR2 SYGVKD, per germline. The CDR3 loop reads CAISESGGGHGYTF. In DNA, the CDR3 is TGTGCCATCAGTGAGTCGGGGGGCGGTCATGGCTACACCTTC.

The V and J genes are TRBV12-5 and TRBJ1-1; no clear D gene. The CDR3 extends over 15 amino acids. Germline lookup yields CDR1 LGHNT and CDR2 FRNRAP. Trimming cost V 4 bases and J 1 base, with 13 bases left between them. Written as DNA, the CDR3 is TGTGCTAGTGGTTCCCACCCAACAGAGAACACTGAAGCTTTCTTT. Amino acids: CASGSHPTENTEAFF.

This clonotype came up many times. V gene TRBV7-2 combines with J gene TRBJ2-1, with TRBD2 matching 8 bases. The CDR3 extends over 15 amino acids. V shed 6 bases, J shed 6 bases, and the junction held 10 bases outside the gene matches. Germline V lookup: CDR1 SGHTA, CDR2 FQGNSA. The CDR3 DNA is TGTGCCAGCAGACCTTGGGGTAGCGGGGCCAATGAGCAGTTCTTC. Its translation: CASRPWGSGANEQFF. The full variable domain, in which reference TRBV7-2 and TRBJ2-1 provide the parts outside the CDR3, is GAGVSQSPSNKVTEKGKDVELRCDPISGHTALYWYRQSLGQGLEFLIYFQGNSAPDKSGLPSDRFSAERTGGSVSTLTIQRTQQEDSAVYLCASRPWGSGANEQFFGPGTRLTVL.

This clonotype was observed a few times. This chain uses TRBV5-5 with TRBJ2-1; D is perhaps TRBD1 (5 bases). Germline CDR1 is SGHKS and CDR2 is YYEKEE (reference sequence). There are 16 residues in the CDR3. Trimming took off 0 bases at V and 14 bases at J, with 24 bases between the two ends. The DNA for the CDR3 is TGTGCCAGCAGCTTGGCCAAGCTGGGCAGGGAAGAGTCGGAGTTCTTC. Translating gives CASSLAKLGREESEFF.

This clonotype was detected a few times. This chain links TRBV6-5 with TRBJ2-5, with D unresolved. The CDR3 loop spans 15 amino acids. Trimming took 0 bases from V and 5 from J, leaving 13 bases between them. Germline V gives CDR1 MNHEY, CDR2 SVGAGI. The CDR3 DNA reads TGTGCCAGCAGTTACTCGAGAGCTTCGGGTGAGACCCAGTACTTC. Translated: CASSYSRASGETQYF.

This chain joins TRBV6-6 and TRBJ2-5; D gene ambiguous. TRBJ2-1 matches the DNA end more closely, so the J call is doubtful. The CDR3 consists of 12 residues. Germline V lookup: CDR1 MNHNY, CDR2 SVGAGI (reference sequence). CDR3 sequence (DNA): TGTGCCAGCAGTGCCAGACTCGATGAGCAGTTCTTC. Protein sequence: CASSARLDEQFF.

This clonotype has just a few counts. The chain joins TRBV6-1 to TRBJ2-1; 7 nucleotides line up with TRBD2. Trimming at V came to 1 base and at J to 4 bases, leaving 7 bases not matched to a gene. Germline V gives CDR1 MNHNS, CDR2 SASEGT. CDR3 size: 16 residues. The DNA for the CDR3 is TGTGCCAGCAGTGAAGATGGTGGGGGGGGGTACAATGAGCAGTTCTTC. It yields the protein CASSEDGGGGYNEQFF.

This clonotype occurred a few times. The chain joins TRBV9 to TRBJ1-3; D is undetermined. The length of the CDR3 is 14 residues. Per the germline V gene, CDR1 is SGDLS and CDR2 is YYNGEE. The V end was cut by 0 bases, the J end by 3 bases, with 7 bases between. The CDR3 here is CASSVDGLGNTIYF. The CDR3 DNA is TGTGCCAGCAGCGTAGACGGCCTTGGAAACACCATATATTTT.

This clonotype was counted between two and nine times. The chain links TRBV7-2 to TRBJ2-7; tentatively, D is TRBD1 (7 bases). Germline values: CDR1 SGHTA, CDR2 FQGNSA. V lost 5 bases and J 4 bases, leaving 12 bases between the germline ends. The CDR3 length is 13 residues. The CDR3 loop reads CASSAGQPYEQYF. The CDR3 nucleotides read TGTGCCAGCAGCGCGGGACAGCCATACGAGCAGTACTTC.